Each of the 31 T cell receptor beta chains below was sequenced from the same sample in a study of cytomegalovirus exposure and HLA in healthy donors. The PCR was carried out with 60 Vbeta primers and 13 Jbeta primers. Only in-frame clones appear in the TCRdb table, and some are missing; sequencing was by immunoSEQ multiplex PCR. Of about 150,000 clones listed, 75% to 85% are singletons. Sequenced sample: PBMCs. Every receptor here comes from a man in his fifties in good health and CMV-seropositive.

The gene calls are TRBV6-1 and TRBJ1-5; 10 bases fit TRBD1. Germline assignment: CDR1 MNHNS and CDR2 SASEGT. This CDR3 is 16 amino acids long. The J segment lost 3 bases and the V segment lost 0 bases, leaving 2 bases of the junction unmatched. The CDR3 nucleotides read TGTGCCAGCAGTGAAGCGGGGACAGGGGTCAATCAGCCCCAGCATTTT. Its translation: CASSEAGTGVNQPQHF.

DNA of the CDR3: TGTGCCAGCAGTGGACCCCGGACAGACCAAGAGACCCAGTACTTC. It codes for CASSGPRTDQETQYF. The rearrangement uses TRBV25-1 and TRBJ2-5, with TRBD1 as a possible D gene (6 bases). This CDR3 is 15 amino acids long. Germline V gene sequence: CDR1 MGHDK, CDR2 SYGVNS. V dropped 4 bases and J dropped 0 bases, with 12 bases sitting between them.

The V call is TRBV5-1, the J call TRBJ1-4, with D perhaps TRBD1 (5 bases). Trimming removed 3 bases from V and 6 bases from J, with 15 bases in between. This CDR3 is 15 amino acids long. The V gene's germline CDR1 is SGHRS and CDR2 YFSETQ. The CDR3 bases are TGCGCCAGCAGCTCCTCACAGGTTGGTGATGAAAAACTGTTTTTT. Protein: CASSSSQVGDEKLFF.

This clone was detected only once. CDR3 sequence: CASRPGQGFGELFF. CDR3 DNA sequence: TGTGCCAGCAGACCGGGACAGGGTTTCGGGGAGCTGTTTTTT. The J gene is TRBJ2-2, the V gene TRBV6-1; 9 nucleotides match TRBD1. The germline CDR1 and CDR2 sequences are MNHNS and SASEGT. This CDR3 is 14 amino acids long. The trim removed 6 bases at V and 7 bases at J, leaving 6 bases unmatched.

The chain employs TRBV5-5 and TRBJ2-7; D remains unclear. CDR1 is SGHKS and CDR2 is YYEKEE in the germline V gene (reference sequence). There are 14 residues in the CDR3. The V end was cut by 0 bases, the J end by 3 bases, with 10 bases between. The CDR3 bases are TGTGCCAGCAGCTTGGGCGGCAGAGACTACGAGCAGTACTTC. Translated, it gives CASSLGGRDYEQYF.

This clone was counted only a few times. The V gene is TRBV7-3, the J gene TRBJ2-1; TRBD2 matches 12 bases. V dropped 5 bases and J dropped 10; count of bases not matched to a gene: 6. This CDR3 comprises 14 residues. The germline V gene encodes CDR1 SGHTA and CDR2 FQGTGA. CDR3 sequence (DNA): TGTGCCAGCAGCATGACTAGCGGGAGTAGGGAGCAGTTCTTC. This translates into CASSMTSGSREQFF.

This clone came up a few times. The chain uses TRBV28 and TRBJ2-2, with D perhaps TRBD1 (5 bases). Looked up from germline, CDR1 is MDHEN and CDR2 is SYDVKM. V was cut by 4 bases and J by 6 bases, with 9 bases left in between. CDR3 length: 13 residues. CDR3 loop: CASSSQGAGELFF. DNA for the CDR3: TGTGCCAGCAGTTCCCAGGGCGCCGGGGAGCTGTTTTTT.

The chain joins TRBV25-1 to TRBJ2-3; 8 bases line up with TRBD1. CDR1 is MGHDK and CDR2 is SYGVNS in the germline V gene. The CDR3 loop spans 17 amino acids. With V trimmed by 3 bases and J by 5 bases, 13 bases remained unmatched. DNA of the CDR3: TGTGCCAGCAGTGATCCCCACGGACAGGGCCAGGGAGATACGCAGTATTTT. Amino acid sequence: CASSDPHGQGQGDTQYF.

The chain employs TRBV28 and TRBJ1-4; tentative D call: TRBD1 (6 bases). This CDR3 has 16 amino acids. Deletions cut 5 bases from V and 0 bases from J, with 13 bases between. Germline loops: CDR1 MDHEN, CDR2 SYDVKM. DNA of the CDR3: TGTGCCAGCAGTGGTACAGGGCCCTCAACTAATGAAAAACTGTTTTTT. Translation: CASSGTGPSTNEKLFF.

In DNA, the CDR3 is TGCGCCAGCAGCTGGGGAGAGGGGGATCAGCCCCAGCATTTT. Residues: CASSWGEGDQPQHF. J is TRBJ1-5 and V is TRBV5-1, with TRBD1 as a possible D gene (6 bases). Germline values: CDR1 SGHRS, CDR2 YFSETQ. Deletions cut 3 bases from V and 5 bases from J, with 12 bases between. The CDR3 runs to 14 residues.

The chain joins TRBV27 to TRBJ2-7; 7 bases are shared with TRBD2. In germline, CDR1 is MNHEY, CDR2 SMNVEV (reference sequence). Unmatched junction bases numbered 11, after V lost 5 bases and J lost 7 bases. This CDR3 region has 14 residues. The CDR3 nucleotides read TGTGCCAGCAGTCCTACGACTAGCCGGGGGGAGCAGTACTTC. It translates to CASSPTTSRGEQYF.

The rearrangement links TRBV4-1 to TRBJ1-5; TRBD1 aligns across 7 bases. Trimming cost V 0 bases and J 0 bases; bases outside gene matches: 8. Looked up from germline, CDR1 is MGHRA and CDR2 is YSYEKL. CDR3 length equals 18 residues. CDR3 sequence (DNA): TGCGCCAGCAGCCAAGATGGGTTTGGGACAGATAGCAATCAGCCCCAGCATTTT. Translating it yields CASSQDGFGTDSNQPQHF.

This clone was picked up a small number of times. This rearrangement joins TRBV27 to TRBJ2-2, with TRBD2 as a possible D gene (5 bases). The CDR3 loop spans 15 amino acids. Germline CDR1 MNHEY, CDR2 SMNVEV (reference sequence). Trimming pared 0 bases from V and 8 bases from J, leaving 13 bases between. The CDR3 nucleotides read TGTGCCAGCAGTTTATCTCGGACTTCGCGTGGGGAGCTGTTTTTT. Encoded protein: CASSLSRTSRGELFF.

This clone occurred once. The chain recombines TRBV10-3 with TRBJ2-1; 9 bases fit TRBD1. CDR1 and CDR2 from the germline V gene are ENHRY and SYGVKD. The CDR3 is 16 residues long. Trimming cost V 6 bases and J 9 bases; bases outside gene matches: 15. The CDR3 DNA reads as TGTGCCATCAGCGGGCATTCGGGACAGGGACCCACTGAGCAGTTCTTC. This translates into CAISGHSGQGPTEQFF.

The chain joins TRBV18 to TRBJ2-1; no firm D call. The CDR3 consists of 15 residues. Germline loops: CDR1 KGHSH, CDR2 LQKENI. V lost 5 bases and J lost 6, with 17 bases in between. Here the CDR3 reads CASSSRLDRSNEQFF. CDR3 bases: TGTGCCAGCTCAAGTCGCCTAGACCGATCCAATGAGCAGTTCTTC.

This chain connects TRBV7-9 to TRBJ1-1; tentative D call: TRBD1 (5 bases). V lost 2 bases, J lost 4 bases, and 8 bases lay in between. CDR3 length: 13 amino acids. The germline CDR1 and CDR2 sequences are SEHNR and FQNEAQ (reference sequence). DNA of the CDR3: TGTGCCAGCAGCTTACGGCAGGGCACTGAAGCTTTCTTT. Protein: CASSLRQGTEAFF. The whole variable domain, remainder taken from reference TRBV7-9 and TRBJ1-1, is DTGVSQNPRHKITKRGQNVTFRCDPISEHNRLYWYRQTLGQGPEFLTYFQNEAQLEKSRLLSDRFSAERPKGSFSTLEIQRTEQGDSAMYLCASSLRQGTEAFFGQGTRLTVV.

This chain uses TRBV11-2 with TRBJ1-2; D ambiguous. This CDR3 is built from 13 residues. The ends were cut back, 5 bases at V and 3 bases at J, with 10 bases in the middle. CDR1 is SGHAT and CDR2 is FQNNGV in the germline V gene. The DNA for the CDR3 is TGTGCCAGCAGCCGGAGGACCGACTATGGCTACACCTTC. This codes for CASSRRTDYGYTF.

The chain couples TRBV9 to TRBJ2-7, with a weak D call TRBD1 (6 bases). The CDR3 contains 14 residues. Trimming stripped 4 bases from V and 2 bases from J, with 13 bases between. The germline V gene encodes CDR1 SGDLS and CDR2 YYNGEE. CDR3 protein: CASSLDRTPYEQYF. For the CDR3, the DNA is TGTGCCAGCAGCCTGGACAGAACTCCCTACGAGCAGTACTTC.

The count of this clone is one. The rearrangement uses TRBV5-1 and TRBJ2-5; TRBD2 agrees at 12 bases. The CDR3 spans 21 residues. CDR1 and CDR2 from the germline V gene are SGHRS and YFSETQ. V lost 0 bases, J lost 4 bases, and 19 bases stayed unmatched. CDR3: CASSLDFLIRSSSGRVETQYF. The CDR3 nucleotides read TGCGCCAGCAGCTTGGATTTTTTAATAAGGTCTTCTAGCGGGAGGGTAGAGACCCAGTACTTC.

This clone was seen a handful of times. The V call is TRBV5-1, the J call TRBJ2-2; D remains unclear. Germline V gene sequence: CDR1 SGHRS, CDR2 YFSETQ. The V gene lost 0 bases and the J gene lost 3 bases, with 6 bases spanning the gap. The CDR3 contains 14 residues. In DNA form, the CDR3 reads TGCGCCAGCAGCTTGGGGCAGGACACCGGGGAGCTGTTTTTT. Residues: CASSLGQDTGELFF.

This chain links TRBV7-9 with TRBJ2-7; D not resolved. V was trimmed by 5 bases and J by 3 bases, leaving 8 bases between them. The CDR3 is made up of 12 amino acids. Germline V gene data show CDR1 as SEHNR and CDR2 as FQNEAQ (reference sequence). The CDR3 nucleotides read TGTGCCAGCAGCACAGCCTTCTACGAGCAGTACTTC. Protein: CASSTAFYEQYF.

The chain couples TRBV25-1 to TRBJ2-5, with 8 bases identical to TRBD1. The CDR3 has 13 amino acids. J lost 9 bases, V lost 3 bases, and 6 bases had no gene match. Germline V gene lookup returns CDR1 MGHDK and CDR2 SYGVNS. CDR3 protein: CASSDRGPTAQYF. The CDR3 DNA follows: TGTGCCAGCAGTGACAGGGGGCCGACGGCCCAGTACTTC.

The gene calls are TRBV6-5 and TRBJ1-5; D is ambiguous. V lost 4 bases and J lost 5, with 9 bases in between. The CDR3 has 13 residues. The V gene's germline CDR1 is MNHEY and CDR2 SVGAGI. DNA of the CDR3: TGTGCCAGCAGTTTGTGGAGGGATCAGCCCCAGCATTTT. Its protein is CASSLWRDQPQHF.

This clone has more than one count but fewer than ten. The gene calls are TRBV29-1 and TRBJ2-1, with D possibly being TRBD2 (5 bases). The V end lost 4 bases, the J end lost 4 bases, and 5 bases lay between the germline ends. This CDR3 is built from 11 residues. CDR1 SQVTM and CDR2 ANQGSEA come from the germline V gene. CDR3 DNA sequence: TGCAGCGTTGGAGGGTACAATGAGCAGTTCTTC. Its translation: CSVGGYNEQFF.

CDR3 amino acids: CASSLVPAGRVETQYF. CDR3 sequence (DNA): TGTGCCAGCAGCTTAGTTCCAGCGGGGCGGGTAGAGACCCAGTACTTC. The chain recombines TRBV7-9 with TRBJ2-5; 7 bases align to TRBD2. The CDR3 runs 16 residues. CDR1 and CDR2 from the germline V gene are SEHNR and FQNEAQ (reference sequence). The V gene end was trimmed by 1 base and the J gene end by 4 bases; junction bases not matched to a gene: 9. Full variable domain (rest looked up from reference TRBV7-9 and TRBJ2-5): DTGVSQNPRHKITKRGQNVTFRCDPISEHNRLYWYRQTLGQGPEFLTYFQNEAQLEKSRLLSDRFSAERPKGSFSTLEIQRTEQGDSAMYLCASSLVPAGRVETQYFGPGTRLLVL.

This clone was counted between two and nine times. The chain has TRBV27 and TRBJ1-1, with TRBD1 as a possible D gene (6 bases). Trimming removed 4 bases at V and 1 base at J, with 19 bases between. In germline, CDR1 is MNHEY, CDR2 SMNVEV (reference sequence). This CDR3 has 17 amino acids. The CDR3 here is CASSSKSGALPNTEAFF. CDR3 sequence (DNA): TGTGCCAGCAGTTCAAAATCAGGGGCCCTGCCGAACACTGAAGCTTTCTTT.

This clone appeared once. The chain carries TRBV6-1 and TRBJ1-5; no reliable D call. Germline CDR1 is MNHNS and CDR2 is SASEGT. V dropped 6 bases and J dropped 4 bases, with 16 bases sitting between them. The CDR3 loop spans 15 amino acids. DNA of the CDR3: TGTGCCAGCAGAGAATCAGCAGGCCTAAATCAGCCCCAGCATTTT. Its protein product is CASRESAGLNQPQHF.

The chain uses TRBV6-1 and TRBJ2-1; TRBD2 aligns across 9 bases. Germline assignment: CDR1 MNHNS and CDR2 SASEGT. The J segment lost 6 bases and the V segment lost 6 bases, leaving 9 bases of the junction unmatched. CDR3 length equals 15 residues. The CDR3 loop reads CASSRPSGKSNEQFF. The CDR3 nucleotides are TGTGCCAGCAGCAGACCTAGCGGGAAGAGCAATGAGCAGTTCTTC.

This rearrangement joins TRBV11-2 to TRBJ1-5; a possible D gene is TRBD1 (5 bases). Germline V CDR1 and CDR2: SGHAT, FQNNGV. The CDR3 totals 15 residues. V lost 0 bases and J 1 base, leaving 7 bases between the germline ends. This CDR3 is CASSLDKGSNQPQHF. CDR3 sequence (DNA): TGTGCCAGCAGCTTAGATAAGGGGAGCAATCAGCCCCAGCATTTT. The full variable domain, rest sourced from reference TRBV11-2 and TRBJ1-5, is EAGVAQSPRYKIIEKRQSVAFWCNPISGHATLYWYQQILGQGPKLLIQFQNNGVVDDSQLPKDRFSAERLKGVDSTLKIQPAKLEDSAVYLCASSLDKGSNQPQHFGDGTRLSIL.

V gene TRBV19 combines with J gene TRBJ2-7; 14 bases map to TRBD2. V gave up 10 bases and J gave up 2 bases; unmatched junction bases: 7. The CDR3 sequence is 15 residues long. CDR1 is LNHDA and CDR2 is SQIVND in the germline V gene (reference sequence). As DNA, the CDR3 is TGTGCCATAGGGACTAGCGGGAGTTCCCCCTACGAGCAGTACTTC. It translates to CAIGTSGSSPYEQYF.

The chain employs TRBV2 and TRBJ2-7, with 8 bases lining up with TRBD1. The CDR3 runs to 14 residues. Germline V gives CDR1 SNHLY, CDR2 FYNNEI. V lost 4 bases and J lost 4; bases outside the gene matches: 6. The CDR3 region is CASSGGQGAYEQYF. DNA of the CDR3: TGTGCCAGCAGTGGGGGTCAGGGGGCTTACGAGCAGTACTTC.